The 14 T cell receptor beta chains below were found in one sample sequenced in a study of CD8 T cells in ankylosing spondylitis (dated by TCRdb to about 2017). Overall study outcomes, separate from this receptor: A TCR beta motif of several highly homologous amino acid variants appeared characteristic of blood from ankylosing spondylitis patients.

No antigens are known for them. Library preparation employed 5' RACE. The sample was run on an Illumina HiSeq 2500. TCRdb applied fastp at Q25 and MiXCR to the public reads, then kept only in-frame beta chains. Entries are consolidated by CDR3 protein sequence, retaining the most common genes and DNA. The sample yields some 220,000 distinct CDR3 sequences; roughly 6.6% were counted once. About 14% of the sample goes to the ten largest clones. What was sequenced was blood, either unsorted or a sorted T cell fraction (not recorded which). The receptors originated from a male donor with ankylosing spondylitis.

This clonotype was detected a few times. The chain uses TRBV27 and TRBJ1-6, with TRBD1 identical over 10 bases. J lost 10 bases, V lost 6 bases, and 9 bases had no gene match. Germline CDR1 MNHEY, CDR2 SMNVEV (reference sequence). The CDR3 has 15 amino acids. The CDR3 coding sequence is TGTGCCAGCAGCTTACCCGGGACAGGGGACTCACCCCTCCACTTT. It codes for CASSLPGTGDSPLHF.

In this sample, this clonotype turned up many times. The J gene is TRBJ1-1, the V gene TRBV7-8; D is unclear. Germline V lookup: CDR1 SGHVS, CDR2 FQNEAQ. The V end was cut by 5 bases, the J end by 4 bases, with 11 bases between. CDR3 length: 13 residues. Written as DNA, the CDR3 is TGTGCCAGCAGCCCTGCGGGCCTCACTGAAGCTTTCTTT. Residues: CASSPAGLTEAFF.

This clonotype was detected many times. The chain is built from TRBV7-8 and TRBJ2-1, with a weak D call TRBD2 (6 bases). Germline lookup yields CDR1 SGHVS and CDR2 FQNEAQ. Trimming took 7 bases from V and 7 from J, leaving 14 bases between them. This CDR3 has 13 residues. CDR3 bases: TGTGCCAGCACTGGCGGGGATAGGAATGAGCAGTTCTTC. This gives the protein CASTGGDRNEQFF.

This clonotype was detected only a few times. V gene TRBV10-3 combines with J gene TRBJ2-3, with D hard to call. CDR1 and CDR2 (germline): ENHRY, SYGVKD. The CDR3 has 15 residues. The germline V and J ends were trimmed by 1 base and 0 bases, with 8 bases remaining between them. CDR3 DNA: TGTGCCATCAGTGAGTTCAGCCAGAGCACAGATACGCAGTATTTT. Its protein product is CAISEFSQSTDTQYF.

V usage is TRBV5-6 and J usage is TRBJ1-1; D ambiguous. Trimming removed 9 bases at V and 4 bases at J, with 19 bases between. This CDR3 has 14 amino acids. Germline-derived CDR1 and CDR2 are SGHDT and YYEEEE. DNA for the CDR3: TGTGCCATGAGCCCCGGGGTCCTCTGCACTGAAGCTTTCTTT. Translating gives CAMSPGVLCTEAFF.

This sequence joins TRBV13 and TRBJ2-7; TRBD2 aligns across 13 bases. Unmatched junction bases numbered 8, after V lost 6 bases and J lost 9 bases. The CDR3 consists of 14 residues. Germline V CDR1 and CDR2: PRHDT, FYEKMQ (reference sequence). DNA of the CDR3: TGTGCCAGCAGTAAGACTAGCGGGAGGAGTGGGCAGTACTTC. Translation gives CASSKTSGRSGQYF.

The chain combines TRBV6-2 or TRBV6-3 with TRBJ2-7; D not resolved. CDR1 MNHEY and CDR2 SVGEGT come from the germline V gene. This CDR3 region has 15 residues. The V gene lost 6 bases and the J gene lost 7 bases, with 22 bases spanning the gap. The CDR3 DNA is TGTGCCAGCAGCGACCCGGTCACACGGAGAGTGGAGCAGTACTTC. Encoded protein: CASSDPVTRRVEQYF.

This clonotype was found a few times. The chain couples TRBV11-2 to TRBJ2-7; D not certain. From germline, CDR1 is SGHAT and CDR2 FQNNGV. CDR3 length: 15 residues. V was clipped by 4 bases and J by 0 bases, with 13 bases between them. The DNA for the CDR3 is TGTGCCAGCAGCTCTTCTACCCCCAGCTCCTACGAGCAGTACTTC. Translated: CASSSSTPSSYEQYF.

The chain recombines TRBV30 with TRBJ2-7; D ambiguous. The germline CDR1 and CDR2 sequences are GTSNPN and SVGIG (reference sequence). The CDR3 contains 15 residues. Deletions cut 5 bases from V and 0 bases from J, with 17 bases between. CDR3 bases: TGTGCCTGGGGACCCCTCCGGGCCAGCTCCTACGAGCAGTACTTC. Encoded protein: CAWGPLRASSYEQYF.

This clonotype has at least ten counts. The rearrangement uses TRBV7-8 and TRBJ1-6; TRBD1 is a possible D gene (5 bases). The V and J ends lost 3 bases and 2 bases respectively, with 17 bases between them. This CDR3 has 18 residues. CDR1 and CDR2 (germline): SGHVS, FQNEAQ. The CDR3 protein is CASSLGRGGVTYNSPLHF. Written as DNA, the CDR3 is TGTGCCAGCAGCTTGGGCCGTGGAGGGGTGACCTATAATTCACCCCTCCACTTT.

There are many counts of this clonotype. The chain carries TRBV9 and TRBJ1-2, with 7 positions matching TRBD1. CDR3 length equals 15 residues. Germline CDR1 is SGDLS and CDR2 is YYNGEE. With V trimmed by 3 bases and J by 3 bases, 8 bases remained unmatched. DNA of the CDR3: TGTGCCAGCAGCGGATACAGGGGAACAGACTATGGCTACACCTTC. Its protein product is CASSGYRGTDYGYTF.

This clonotype was observed many times. This chain links TRBV28 with TRBJ2-7, with D possibly being TRBD1 (5 bases). Trimming shortened V by 7 bases and J by 0 bases, and 22 bases separated the two germline ends. Germline loops: CDR1 MDHEN, CDR2 SYDVKM. This CDR3 has 17 amino acids. For the CDR3, the DNA is TGTGCCAGCACCCCACTGACAGTTTCCAGGAGCTCCTACGAGCAGTACTTC. It codes for CASTPLTVSRSSYEQYF.

A note on this clonotype: One base away lies a much larger clone, so this may be a sequencing read error. The CDR3 spells CANSPGLTTGELFF. CDR3 bases: TGTGCCAACAGCCCCGGACTGACCACCGGGGAGCTGTTTTTT. The chain carries TRBV9 and TRBJ2-2; tentative D call: TRBD2 (5 bases). The CDR3 is made up of 14 amino acids. CDR1 is SGDLS, CDR2 YYNGEE, per germline.

There are many counts of this clonotype. The chain is built from TRBV27 and TRBJ2-5; D perhaps matches TRBD2 (6 bases). CDR1 MNHEY and CDR2 SMNVEV come from the germline V gene (reference sequence). Trimming removed 6 bases from V and 7 bases from J, with 18 bases in between. CDR3 length equals 14 residues. The CDR3 spells CASSPGPQGGTQYF. In DNA, the CDR3 is TGTGCCAGCAGCCCTGGACCCCAGGGAGGGACCCAGTACTTC.